The 10 T cell receptor beta chains given below trace back to one sample, sequenced in a study of cytomegalovirus exposure and HLA in healthy donors. PCR amplification relied on 60 Vbeta primers (plus 13 Jbeta primers). Using immunoSEQ multiplex PCR, the repertoire was profiled, and TCRdb retains in-frame clones only, with some absent. Of fewer than 110,000 clones listed, around 76% are singletons. Material: PBMCs. The receptors come from a man aged 25 to 40 in good health and CMV-seropositive.

The V and J genes are TRBV6-1 and TRBJ2-7; TRBD1 matches at 7 bases. V shed 2 bases, J shed 4 bases, and the junction held 8 bases outside the gene matches. CDR3 length: 15 amino acids. CDR1 is MNHNS, CDR2 SASEGT, per germline. The CDR3 sequence is CASSERRQGDYEQYF. As DNA, the CDR3 is TGTGCCAGCAGTGAACGTAGACAGGGAGATTACGAGCAGTACTTC.

The CDR3 here is CASSLGRGGGTGEQYF. In nucleotides, the CDR3 is TGCGCCAGCAGCTTGGGACGCGGCGGGGGAACCGGCGAGCAGTACTTC. The chain has TRBV5-1 and TRBJ2-7; TRBD2 aligns across 7 bases. With 0 bases clipped from V and 6 bases from J, the junction kept 12 bases outside the gene matches. The germline V gene encodes CDR1 SGHRS and CDR2 YFSETQ. CDR3 length equals 16 residues.

The chain recombines TRBV13 with TRBJ2-7, with 7 bases aligning to TRBD2. The length of the CDR3 is 14 residues. With V trimmed by 2 bases and J by 7 bases, 8 bases remained unmatched. CDR1 and CDR2 (germline): PRHDT, FYEKMQ (reference sequence). CDR3 coding DNA: TGTGCCAGCAGCTTATCACGGGTCGGGGGGGAGCAGTACTTC. The encoded protein is CASSLSRVGGEQYF. The full variable domain, completed using reference TRBV13 and TRBJ2-7, is AAGVIQSPRHLIKEKRETATLKCYPIPRHDTVYWYQQGPGQDPQFLISFYEKMQSDKGSIPDRFSAQQFSDYHSELNMSSLELGDSALYFCASSLSRVGGEQYFGPGTRLTVT.

The chain employs TRBV6-5 and TRBJ2-7, with 9 positions matching TRBD1. CDR3 size: 16 residues. The germline CDR1 and CDR2 sequences are MNHEY and SVGAGI. V was pared by 3 bases and J by 3 bases, with 9 bases of the junction left unmatched. CDR3 nucleotide sequence: TGTGCCAGCAGTTATAATATGGGGACAGGGATCTACGAGCAGTACTTC. Amino acid sequence: CASSYNMGTGIYEQYF.

This chain connects TRBV2 to TRBJ1-1; no definite D call. Trimming took 6 bases from V and 5 from J, leaving 19 bases between them. CDR3 length: 15 residues. The V gene's germline CDR1 is SNHLY and CDR2 FYNNEI. CDR3: CASSVGRGSATEAFF. The CDR3 DNA is TGTGCCAGCAGCGTCGGGCGGGGATCGGCGACTGAAGCTTTCTTT.

In this sample, this clone turned up once. The gene calls are TRBV5-1 and TRBJ2-1, with 9 bases lining up with TRBD1. Trimming removed 4 bases from V and 6 bases from J; junction bases left unmatched: 5. Germline CDR1 is SGHRS and CDR2 is YFSETQ. The length of the CDR3 is 14 residues. Here the CDR3 reads CASSPRTGVNEQFF. CDR3 DNA: TGCGCCAGCAGCCCCAGGACAGGGGTCAATGAGCAGTTCTTC.

The J gene is TRBJ2-7, the V gene TRBV19; TRBD1 aligns across 8 bases. CDR1 is LNHDA and CDR2 is SQIVND in the germline V gene (reference sequence). The V and J ends lost 5 bases and 5 bases, in that order; junction bases with no gene match: 5. The CDR3 runs 13 residues. CDR3 in DNA: TGTGCCAGTAGTTTCATGGACAGGGACGAGCAGTACTTC. Its translation: CASSFMDRDEQYF.

The chain employs TRBV7-9 and TRBJ1-1, with D maybe TRBD1 (5 bases). Trimming removed 5 bases at V and 7 bases at J, with 11 bases between. Germline V gene sequence: CDR1 SEHNR, CDR2 FQNEAQ (reference sequence). The CDR3 runs 12 residues. This CDR3 reads CASSLTQGEAFF. DNA of the CDR3: TGTGCCAGCAGCCTTACTCAGGGTGAAGCTTTCTTT.

This clone has only one observation. This rearrangement joins TRBV7-9 to TRBJ2-3; 8 bases line up with TRBD2. Germline CDR1 reads SEHNR; CDR2 reads FQNEAQ (reference sequence). V was clipped by 1 base and J by 2 bases; unmatched bases: 11. The length of the CDR3 is 18 residues. CDR3 region: CASSLVAGGSRYTDTQYF. CDR3 DNA sequence: TGTGCCAGCAGCTTAGTGGCGGGGGGATCTCGGTACACAGATACGCAGTATTTT.

Concerning this clone: A junction end diverges from the germline sequence, so it may reflect a read error. This sequence joins TRBV7-9 and TRBJ1-5; D perhaps matches TRBD1 (5 bases). This CDR3 region has 15 residues. Germline assignment: CDR1 SEHNR and CDR2 FQNEAQ (reference sequence). The CDR3 DNA reads as TGTGCCATCAGCCCACAGGACGGTAGCAATCAGCCCCAGCATTTT. Amino acids: CAISPQDGSNQPQHF.